This T cell receptor beta chain comes out of a study of response to subunit inactivated influenza vaccine listed by TCRdb under 2018. About the investigation overall: Deep quantitative profiling of the T cell receptor repertoire was used in the study to follow responses to a trivalent subunit inactivated influenza vaccine. Here is what the overall study found, with its caveats: According to the authors, only a limited number of new T cells may be recruited by each seasonal influenza vaccination.

This clonotype was detected ten times or more. Its antigen remains undetermined. No base-level quality is on record; no much larger clone is a single base apart. The CDR3 numbers 15 residues from cysteine through phenylalanine. Kept here is only the CDR3 DNA, which spans 45 bases and is read in frame from base 1. Between the V and J ends, shortened by 4 bases and 4 bases respectively, the junction contains 17 bases. CDR1 and CDR2 (SGHRS, YFSETQ) derive from the germline V gene. Libraries were made using RT-PCR. Sequencing was carried out with an Illumina HiSeq 2500. TCRdb applied fastp at Q25 and MiXCR to the public reads, then kept only in-frame beta chains. Rows matching on CDR3 protein sequence are summarized as one entry with the most common DNA and genes. Across this sample there are 560,000 or so distinct CDR3 sequences, with around 8% seen only once. The ten most abundant clones make up under 15% of the sample.

Source: PBMCs from blood, taken 23 months after vaccination. The chain is assembled from TRBV5-1 and TRBJ1-1; perhaps TRBD1 is the D gene, with 5 bases matching. The TCR was taken from a man between 50 and 75 years old who received an inactivated influenza vaccine. Donor details come from another sample of the same person, matched by shared clones. The DNA reads TGCGCCAGCAGCAACCATATTCAGGGAGCCACTGAAGCTTTCTTT. This gives the protein CASSNHIQGATEAFF.